This T cell receptor beta chain is from a study of tumor-infiltrating lymphocytes in primary liver carcinoma. For the study at large: Patients were men and women aged 30 to 69 years. Samples yielded about 3.5 to 7.5 million productive TCRbeta reads, similar across tissue types.

A constant-region primer primed TCR beta cDNA synthesis from 400 to 550 ng of total RNA. Investigators got TCR beta libraries out of three nested multiplex PCR rounds, done with slightly modified ARM-PCR. Each of the first two PCR rounds ran about 9 cycles with TRBV1-TRBV30 forward and C-beta reverse primers. TCRdb reanalysed the multiplex PCR reads using MiXCR and keeps one entry per CDR3 protein. The sample has under 200,000 distinct CDR3 sequences; about 65% are singletons. Blood RNA originated from unsorted whole blood, with germline DNA additionally extracted. Before surgery, 3.5 to 4 milliliters of EDTA blood were taken. Study conclusions and caveats: When set against blood, tumors had a significantly higher top-250-clone fraction (p = 0.039).

In regard to this clonotype: Its antigen is unknown. Sequence at one end of the junction differs from germline and may be a read error.

The germline V gene has CDR1 SGHAT and CDR2 FQNNGV. There are 14 residues in the CDR3. Sequencing was carried out using peripheral blood. V usage is TRBV11-2 and J usage is TRBJ2-7; possible D gene TRBD2, 7 bases. The clonotype comes from a woman aged 60-75 years with primary liver carcinoma and hepatitis B virus infection. DNA of the CDR3: TGTGCCAGCAGCTTTGGGGGGGCCCACTACGACCAGTACTTC. Residues: CASSFGGAHYDQYF.